The TCR beta chain described here comes from a study of blood T cell repertoires in COVID-19 (dated by TCRdb to 2018 to 2021). About the investigation overall: Samples from collaborators originated in the United States, Italy and Spain and spanned both the acute and convalescent phases of COVID-19. The prospective study material was composed of cDNA or gDNA derived from T cells, B-cell-depleted T cells, or PBMCs. Subjects who had been exposed to COVID-19, were actively infected with it, or had recovered from it provided the deeply sampled blood TCRbeta repertoires that made up the dataset. The repertoires were released in a freely available public database intended as a resource for research on the immune response to SARS-CoV-2. Samples were obtained from the ongoing ImmuneRACE study (first 160 participants) and from about 1,300 subjects provided by 6 global collaborators. The sample metadata nearly always contained a de-identified subject ID, COVID-19 status, age in years and sex. HLA class I and class II types, where available, came from metadata supplied by the sample provider rather than from assay-based typing.

The collaborating institutions used their own protocols to collect whole blood in K2EDTA tubes. For TCRbeta analysis, collaborator samples were shipped as frozen whole blood, as isolated PBMCs, or as DNA extracted from either sample type. TCRbeta CDR3 regions were amplified from genomic DNA by means of the immunoSEQ Assay, a bias-controlled multiplex PCR. The original pipeline was this. Within the assay, amplification of reference gene primers was used to estimate how many nucleated cells each sample contained. To quantify the absolute abundance of each unique TCRbeta CDR3 rearrangement, sequence reads were collapsed and filtered. For each sample, productive Simpson clonality was calculated as the square root of Simpson's diversity index across productive rearrangements. TCRdb limited this immuneACCESS table to in-frame rearrangements with V and J called. A share of clones is missing; checked studies link under half to unresolved V genes, and the rest is unexplained. V, J and clone size reflect that table, while D and trimming were determined from the DNA. Here the sample has about 200,000 clones; roughly 84% occur a single time. Under 30% of the sample is in the top ten clones.

Results the study describes overall, beyond this receptor: The quantity of clinical and demographic metadata differed by source and by participant and was supplied without curation.

On this clone itself: This receptor's antigen is unknown. No base quality information exists; no much larger clone differs at one position.

The specimen was peripheral blood. The clonotype originates from a man aged 40-49 years with acute or convalescent COVID-19.

The DNA sequence is TGCAGCGCTGGACAGGACACCTACGAGCAGTACTTC. It codes for CSAGQDTYEQYF. The rearranged segments are TRBV29-1 and TRBJ2-7, with 7 junctional bases fitting TRBD1. CDR1 is given as SQVTM and CDR2 as ANQGSEA, both from the germline V gene. Spanning cysteine to phenylalanine, the CDR3 consists of 12 amino acids. The retained sequence is limited to the CDR3, 36 bases, with the frame set at the first base. V loses 7 bases at its end and J loses 2 bases; junction bases beyond the gene matches: 5.